Below are 6 T cell receptor beta chains sequenced from a single sample in a study of blood T cell repertoires in COVID-19. Some clones are missing from TCRdb's copy, which holds only in-frame ones; the method was immunoSEQ multiplex PCR. The sample includes more than 25,000 clones, around nine tenths of them seen just once. The sample taken for sequencing was peripheral blood. Receptors were obtained from a man between 50 and 59 years old with active COVID-19.

The chain is built from TRBV6-4 and TRBJ2-3; 11 positions match TRBD2. V dropped 0 bases and J dropped 6; count of bases not matched to a gene: 2. In germline, CDR1 is MRHNA, CDR2 SNTAGT. This CDR3 is built from 15 residues. The CDR3 DNA reads as TGTGCCAGCAGTGACTCGGCTAGCGGGAGGGATACGCAGTATTTT. It encodes CASSDSASGRDTQYF.

Here the CDR3 DNA reads TGTGCCAGCAGCCCGCGGACAGGTTCTAGGCGTTCAACTAATGAAAAACTGTTTTTT. It encodes CASSPRTGSRRSTNEKLFF. The V gene is TRBV7-2, the J gene TRBJ1-4, with 7 bases matching TRBD1. V shed 5 bases and J 0 bases; nucleotides not matched to a gene: 15. Germline loops: CDR1 SGHTA, CDR2 FQGNSA. There are 19 residues in the CDR3.

The V call is TRBV27, the J call TRBJ2-3, with 8 bases aligning to TRBD1. Germline CDR1 and CDR2: MNHEY and SMNVEV (reference sequence). Losses at the gene ends were 5 bases for V and 2 bases for J; bases not matched to a gene: 15. The CDR3 extends over 18 amino acids. CDR3 amino acids: CASSPQRTRGLVTDTQYF. CDR3 nucleotides: TGTGCCAGCAGTCCCCAGCGTACCAGGGGGCTGGTCACAGATACGCAGTATTTT.

The gene calls are TRBV28 and TRBJ2-5, with D possibly being TRBD2 (6 bases). Germline-derived CDR1 and CDR2 are MDHEN and SYDVKM. The length of the CDR3 is 13 residues. The V gene lost 7 bases and the J gene lost 1 base, with 10 bases spanning the gap. The CDR3 loop is CASTLGGQETQYF. CDR3 in DNA: TGTGCCAGCACCCTGGGGGGCCAAGAGACCCAGTACTTC.

This chain connects TRBV30 to TRBJ1-3; D is unclear. The CDR3 is 11 residues long. Trimming left V 1 base short and J 9 bases short, with 7 bases between. Germline CDR1 GTSNPN, CDR2 SVGIG (reference sequence). CDR3 DNA: TGTGCCTGGAGTGCGGGGAGCACCATATATTTT. It translates to CAWSAGSTIYF.

This chain connects TRBV6-1 to TRBJ1-2; TRBD1 is a possible D gene (6 bases). The CDR3 consists of 15 residues. CDR1 and CDR2 from the germline V gene are MNHNS and SASEGT. The ends were cut back, 2 bases at V and 4 bases at J, with 14 bases in the middle. The CDR3 nucleotides read TGTGCCAGCAGTGAAATCCGAGGGGGTCCCTATGGCTACACCTTC. It codes for CASSEIRGGPYGYTF.